Sequencing of this T cell receptor beta chain was carried out in a study of blood T cells in healthy people across ages. Trimming removed 1 base from V and 4 bases from J, with 14 bases in between. Germline CDR1 MGHRA, CDR2 YSYEKL. CDR3 length equals 15 residues. Then a second PCR, running about 6 to 11 cycles, was carried out with a sample-barcoded 5' primer and a J-beta primer mix. TCRdb passed the 5' RACE reads through MiXCR, listing each CDR3 protein once. The data contain about 780,000 distinct CDR3 sequences, under 30% of them singletons. The sample was also reused in another study, on T cells of mothers and their children. From that study: With the M1S primer of the second PCR, sample barcodes and 2-4 random nucleotides were added. Thymic selection shapes TCR recombination output in related pairs, and it does so similarly in unrelated pairs.

The sequenced material came from blood. This TCR was recovered from a boy between 10 and 17 years old in good health. The chain recombines TRBV4-1 with TRBJ2-7; D is possibly TRBD1 (5 bases). The CDR3 loop reads CASSQVLGAIYEQYF. The CDR3 nucleotides are TGCGCCAGCAGCCAAGTATTAGGGGCTATTTACGAGCAGTACTTC.